These 31 T cell receptor beta chains were sequenced from one sample in a study of CD8 T cells in ankylosing spondylitis. MiXCR, run by TCRdb on the 5' RACE reads, gives a single entry per CDR3 protein. The sample has nearly 250,000 distinct CDR3 sequences; 32% are singletons. The source material was blood, either unsorted or a sorted T cell fraction (not recorded which). Receptors were obtained from a male donor with ankylosing spondylitis or in good health (not recorded which).

The chain employs TRBV7-2 and TRBJ2-5; D is tentatively TRBD1 or TRBD2 (6 bases each). The CDR3 has 15 amino acids. Germline loops: CDR1 SGHTA, CDR2 FQGNSA. The V and J ends lost 5 bases and 7 bases respectively, with 20 bases between them. The CDR3 sequence: CASSPQGGGGRTQYF. The CDR3 DNA follows: TGTGCCAGCAGCCCTCAAGGCGGTGGGGGGCGGACCCAGTACTTC. Looking up the rest from reference TRBV7-2 and TRBJ2-5 gives the full variable domain: GAGVSQSPSNKVTEKGKDVELRCDPISGHTALYWYRQSLGQGLEFLIYFQGNSAPDKSGLPSDRFSAERTGGSVSTLTIQRTQQEDSAVYLCASSPQGGGGRTQYFGPGTRLLVL.

Here the CDR3 DNA reads TGTGCCAGCAGTTCTAGCGGGGGCCCCCAAGAGACCCAGTACTTC. Its protein is CASSSSGGPQETQYF. The chain employs TRBV12-3 or TRBV12-4 and TRBJ2-5, with 10 bases identical to TRBD2. This CDR3 comprises 15 residues. V was pared by 4 bases and J by 1 base, with 3 bases of the junction left unmatched.

This clonotype was counted a single time. The chain links TRBV4-2 to TRBJ1-4; D perhaps matches TRBD1 (6 bases). V lost 0 bases to trimming and J lost 4 bases, with 15 bases between them. The germline gives CDR1 LGHNA, CDR2 YNFKEQ. CDR3 length: 17 amino acids. CDR3 nucleotide sequence: TGTGCCAGCAGCCAAGAGCCGGGGGGCTCCGGTAATGAAAAACTGTTTTTT. It translates to CASSQEPGGSGNEKLFF.

The sample holds a few counts of this clonotype. The J gene is TRBJ2-7, the V gene TRBV28; tentatively, D is TRBD1 (5 bases). Trimming took 2 bases from V and 12 from J, leaving 20 bases between them. From germline, CDR1 is MDHEN and CDR2 SYDVKM. The CDR3 extends over 14 amino acids. The CDR3 region has the DNA TGTGCCAGCAGTTTAGCCCCAGGGCGCCAAGTAGGGTACTTC. This codes for CASSLAPGRQVGYF.

The V call is TRBV12-3 or TRBV12-4, the J call TRBJ2-5; D gene uncertain. V lost 1 base and J lost 3, with 9 bases in between. The CDR3 has 14 residues. CDR3 nucleotide sequence: TGTGCCAGCAGTTTAGGACACTCCGAAGAGACCCAGTACTTC. It specifies CASSLGHSEETQYF.

This clonotype came up a few times. The J gene is TRBJ2-5, the V gene TRBV5-1, with a possible D match to TRBD1 (6 bases). CDR1 is SGHRS and CDR2 is YFSETQ in the germline V gene. Trimming cost V 3 bases and J 2 bases, with 8 bases left between them. There are 13 residues in the CDR3. The CDR3 bases are TGCGCCAGCAGCTGGACAGTTCAAGAGACCCAGTACTTC. It yields the protein CASSWTVQETQYF.

This clonotype was observed a handful of times. The chain has TRBV6-5 and TRBJ2-5; maybe TRBD1 (6 bases). V gave up 2 bases and J gave up 4 bases, with 14 bases separating them. Germline-derived CDR1 and CDR2 are MNHEY and SVGAGI. CDR3 length: 15 residues. DNA of the CDR3: TGTGCCAGCAGTTACCGGTACAGGGCCCCAGAGACCCAGTACTTC. Translated, it gives CASSYRYRAPETQYF.

This chain links TRBV12-3 or TRBV12-4 with TRBJ2-3; tentative D call: TRBD2 (6 bases). This CDR3 comprises 14 residues. Trimming removed 5 bases at V and 6 bases at J, with 15 bases between. DNA of the CDR3: TGTGCCAGCAGTACCGGGACTGGGCCGGATACGCAGTATTTT. It codes for CASSTGTGPDTQYF.

This clonotype has a handful of counts. V gene TRBV12-3 or TRBV12-4 combines with J gene TRBJ2-5; 7 bases line up with TRBD1. The CDR3 runs to 15 residues. The V segment lost 5 bases and the J segment 3 bases; nucleotides outside the gene matches: 9. CDR3 protein: CASSPPPTGKETQYF. As DNA, the CDR3 is TGTGCCAGCAGTCCACCCCCGACAGGGAAAGAGACCCAGTACTTC.

This clonotype was found a few times. This chain links TRBV7-2 with TRBJ1-5; D unresolved. Trimming took off 4 bases at V and 5 bases at J, with 15 bases between the two ends. The V gene's germline CDR1 is SGHTA and CDR2 FQGNSA. CDR3 length equals 15 residues. For the CDR3, the DNA is TGTGCCAGCAGCTCCGACCACAACGGGGATCAGCCCCAGCATTTT. Translating gives CASSSDHNGDQPQHF.

In the case of this clonotype: Since a much larger clone is just one base distant, this may be a read error. The chain couples TRBV29-1 to TRBJ2-3; D may be TRBD1 (5 bases). Germline V gene lookup returns CDR1 SQVTM and CDR2 ANQGSEA. The V gene lost 5 bases and the J gene lost 1 base, with 19 bases spanning the gap. The CDR3 is 16 residues long. For the CDR3, the DNA is TGCAGCGTTCGGCGTGTGCTCGAAGGGGGCACAGATACGCAGTATTTT. This gives the protein CSVRRVLEGGTDTQYF.

In its sample, this clonotype was seen a few times. This chain joins TRBV19 and TRBJ2-3, with 11 bases aligning to TRBD1. CDR1 is LNHDA and CDR2 is SQIVND in the germline V gene (reference sequence). The CDR3 runs to 15 residues. V lost 6 bases to trimming and J lost 4 bases; unmatched junction nucleotides: 6. CDR3 residues: CASSEDRGLPDTQYF. The CDR3 DNA sequence: TGTGCCAGTAGCGAGGACAGGGGGCTGCCAGATACGCAGTATTTT.

This clonotype was counted only a few times. The chain carries TRBV29-1 and TRBJ2-1; D not certain. V was shortened by 5 bases and J by 0 bases, with 8 bases between the two germline ends. Per germline, CDR1 SQVTM and CDR2 ANQGSEA. The CDR3 sequence is 13 residues long. In DNA form, the CDR3 reads TGCAGCGTTTTACCAAGCTCCTACAATGAGCAGTTCTTC. This encodes CSVLPSSYNEQFF.

The chain employs TRBV6-1 and TRBJ2-7; the D is unclear. In germline, CDR1 is MNHNS, CDR2 SASEGT. V lost 4 bases to trimming and J lost 2 bases, with 15 bases between them. The CDR3 runs to 15 residues. CDR3 loop: CASSVWAPNPYEQYF. The CDR3, as DNA: TGTGCCAGCAGTGTTTGGGCCCCGAACCCCTACGAGCAGTACTTC.

As concerns this clonotype: Possible read error: a much larger clone is one base away. The chain links TRBV10-3 to TRBJ2-6; D may be TRBD1 or TRBD2 (5 bases each). Looked up from germline, CDR1 is ENHRY and CDR2 is SYGVKD. CDR3 length: 15 residues. The CDR3 DNA reads TGTGCCATCAGCGCCGAAGGGGCCGGGGCCAACGCCCTGACTTTC. It yields the protein CAISAEGAGANALTF.

V is TRBV29-1 and J is TRBJ2-2; no reliable D call. Germline lookup yields CDR1 SQVTM and CDR2 ANQGSEA. This CDR3 is 12 amino acids long. Trimming took 2 bases from V and 6 from J, leaving 7 bases between them. The CDR3 is CSVEKLPGELFF. CDR3 DNA sequence: TGCAGCGTTGAAAAACTTCCCGGGGAGCTGTTTTTT.

This clonotype was found a few times. The chain recombines TRBV3-1 with TRBJ2-7; D not certain. With 0 bases removed from V and 4 bases from J, the gap between germline ends came to 7 bases. Germline V CDR1 and CDR2: LGHDT, YNNKEL (reference sequence). The CDR3 covers 13 residues. The CDR3 DNA follows: TGTGCCAGCAGCCAAGATTGGAGTTACGAGCAGTACTTC. It codes for CASSQDWSYEQYF.

At least ten counts were recorded for this clonotype. V is TRBV27 and J is TRBJ2-3, with D hard to call. Germline CDR1 reads MNHEY; CDR2 reads SMNVEV (reference sequence). The CDR3 is 12 residues long. Trimming cost V 4 bases and J 6 bases, with 8 bases left between them. DNA of the CDR3: TGTGCCAGCAGTTCACGGGCGGATACGCAGTATTTT. Translation gives CASSSRADTQYF.

There are many counts of this clonotype. The chain is built from TRBV15 and TRBJ2-3; no definite D call. The CDR3 runs 15 residues. In germline, CDR1 is LNHNV, CDR2 YYDKDF (reference sequence). V was cut by 4 bases and J by 0 bases, with 11 bases left in between. CDR3 amino acids: CATSIGSSSTDTQYF. The CDR3 DNA follows: TGTGCCACCAGCATCGGCAGTTCTAGCACAGATACGCAGTATTTT. The full variable domain, completed using reference TRBV15 and TRBJ2-3, is DAMVIQNPRYQVTQFGKPVTLSCSQTLNHNVMYWYQQKSSQAPKLLFHYYDKDFNNEADTPDNFQSRRPNTSFCFLDIRSPGLGDTAMYLCATSIGSSSTDTQYFGPGTRLTVL.

This clonotype was counted only a few times. This sequence joins TRBV5-6 and TRBJ2-5; weak D call: TRBD2 (6 bases). The CDR3 runs 13 residues. In germline, CDR1 is SGHDT, CDR2 YYEEEE. V lost 4 bases and J 4 bases, leaving 11 bases between the germline ends. As DNA, the CDR3 is TGTGCCAGCAGCCTGACGGGGGTAGAGACCCAGTACTTC. It is translated as CASSLTGVETQYF.

V usage is TRBV5-4 and J usage is TRBJ2-3; 7 bases align to TRBD2. CDR1 and CDR2 (germline): SGHNT, YYREEE (reference sequence). The CDR3 extends over 14 amino acids. V shed 2 bases and J 2 bases; nucleotides not matched to a gene: 2. CDR3 loop: CASSFRLATDTQYF. The CDR3 nucleotides are TGTGCCAGCAGCTTCCGACTAGCCACAGATACGCAGTATTTT.

This chain joins TRBV20-1 and TRBJ2-7; 7 bases are a match to TRBD1. V trimming: 3 bases; J trimming: 7 bases; junction bases outside the gene matches: 9. CDR1 is DFQATT and CDR2 is SNEGSKA in the germline V gene (reference sequence). CDR3 length equals 13 residues. The CDR3 coding sequence is TGCAGTGCTAGGGCCATCGGGACAGAAGAGCAGTACTTC. This gives the protein CSARAIGTEEQYF.

This clonotype was counted ten times or more. This chain joins TRBV20-1 and TRBJ1-1, with D maybe TRBD1 (5 bases). The CDR3 sequence is 12 residues long. Germline V gene data show CDR1 as DFQATT and CDR2 as SNEGSKA (reference sequence). The CDR3 region is CTPGARDTEAFF. As DNA, the CDR3 is TGCACCCCAGGCGCCAGGGACACTGAAGCTTTCTTT.

This chain joins TRBV10-2 and TRBJ2-5; no clear D gene. The V gene lost 4 bases and the J gene lost 3 bases, with 6 bases spanning the gap. The germline CDR1 and CDR2 sequences are WSHSY and SAAADI. This CDR3 comprises 12 residues. This CDR3 is CASSVSEETQYF. The CDR3 DNA is TGCGCCAGCAGTGTAAGCGAAGAGACCCAGTACTTC.

The CDR3 sequence is CASSFLGRGELAFF. The CDR3 nucleotides are TGCGCCAGCAGCTTCCTAGGACGCGGCGAGCTGGCTTTCTTT. The chain carries TRBV5-1 and TRBJ1-1, with D uncertain. Deletions cut 2 bases from V and 11 bases from J, with 19 bases between. From germline, CDR1 is SGHRS and CDR2 YFSETQ. The CDR3 runs 14 residues.

This clonotype was counted a few times. The genes are TRBV7-2 and TRBJ2-1; TRBD2 might be the D (5 bases). Per germline, CDR1 SGHTA and CDR2 FQGNSA. V lost 2 bases to trimming and J lost 12 bases, with 8 bases between them. The length of the CDR3 is 11 residues. The CDR3 loop is CASSLLAGQFF. CDR3 nucleotide sequence: TGTGCCAGCAGCTTACTAGCCGGGCAGTTCTTC.

This clonotype showed up just a few times. The chain uses TRBV29-1 and TRBJ2-7, with a tentative D call TRBD1 (5 bases). V was pared by 7 bases and J by 4 bases, with 14 bases between. CDR1 is SQVTM and CDR2 is ANQGSEA in the germline V gene. This CDR3 has 12 residues. The CDR3 region has the DNA TGCAGCGCCTCCGGACACCCTTACGAGCAGTACTTC. Translation: CSASGHPYEQYF.

The V gene is TRBV28, the J gene TRBJ1-4; weak D call: TRBD1 (6 bases). CDR1 is MDHEN and CDR2 is SYDVKM in the germline V gene. Trimming stripped 5 bases from V and 3 bases from J, with 16 bases between. The CDR3 spans 16 residues. CDR3 coding DNA: TGTGCCAGCAGTACTCCCCCAGGGGCTCCTAATGAAAAACTGTTTTTT. Amino acids: CASSTPPGAPNEKLFF. The full variable domain, rest sourced from reference TRBV28 and TRBJ1-4, is DVKVTQSSRYLVKRTGEKVFLECVQDMDHENMFWYRQDPGLGLRLIYFSYDVKMKEKGDIPEGYSVSREKKERFSLILESASTNQTSMYLCASSTPPGAPNEKLFFGSGTQLSVL.

The rearrangement links TRBV27 to TRBJ2-3; the match to TRBD2 covers 12 bases. The V and J ends lost 6 bases and 1 base, in that order; junction bases with no gene match: 2. The CDR3 length is 15 residues. Germline CDR1 MNHEY, CDR2 SMNVEV (reference sequence). The CDR3 nucleotides read TGTGCCAGCAGGTGGACTAGCGGGGGCACAGATACGCAGTATTTT. Protein product: CASRWTSGGTDTQYF.

This clonotype was seen only a few times. The rearrangement links TRBV19 to TRBJ1-2; possible D gene TRBD1, 5 bases. The CDR3 loop spans 14 amino acids. CDR1 LNHDA and CDR2 SQIVND come from the germline V gene (reference sequence). The V gene lost 2 bases and the J gene lost 7 bases, with 14 bases spanning the gap. CDR3 in amino acids: CASSIPGTGRGYTF. DNA of the CDR3: TGTGCCAGTAGTATACCGGGGACCGGACGTGGCTACACCTTC. The full variable domain, with the rest looked up from reference TRBV19 and TRBJ1-2, is DGGITQSPKYLFRKEGQNVTLSCEQNLNHDAMYWYRQDPGQGLRLIYYSQIVNDFQKGDIAEGYSVSREKKESFPLTVTSAQKNPTAFYLCASSIPGTGRGYTFGSGTRLTVV.

The chain has TRBV9 and TRBJ2-7; 13 bases fit TRBD2. The J segment lost 5 bases and the V segment lost 3 bases, leaving 8 bases of the junction unmatched. The CDR3 is 16 amino acids. The germline V gene encodes CDR1 SGDLS and CDR2 YYNGEE. The DNA for the CDR3 is TGTGCCAGCAGCGGGGGACTAGCGGGGTTTCGGAACGAGCAGTACTTC. It encodes CASSGGLAGFRNEQYF.